This T cell receptor (beta chain) originates from a study of CD4 and CD8 cells across lung adenocarcinoma regions. TCRdb re-derived calls from the PCR reads in MiXCR, one entry per CDR3 protein. The sample lists over 15,000 distinct CDR3 sequences; approximately 47% were seen once. This clonotype showed up many times. The junction had 4 bases not matched to a gene; V was cut back by 5 bases and J by 1 base. CDR1 is SGHTA and CDR2 is FQGNSA in the germline V gene. CDR3 length: 17 residues. The material sequenced was CD8+ T cells from the center of a lung tumor. The TCR comes from a female donor with lung adenocarcinoma. The CD4 and CD8 labels of this study may be unreliable. The chain carries TRBV7-2 and TRBJ2-1, with TRBD2 matching over 14 bases. The CDR3 coding sequence is TGTGCCAGCAGCAGAGGACTAGCGGGGGGTTCCTACAATGAGCAGTTCTTC. This codes for CASSRGLAGGSYNEQFF.